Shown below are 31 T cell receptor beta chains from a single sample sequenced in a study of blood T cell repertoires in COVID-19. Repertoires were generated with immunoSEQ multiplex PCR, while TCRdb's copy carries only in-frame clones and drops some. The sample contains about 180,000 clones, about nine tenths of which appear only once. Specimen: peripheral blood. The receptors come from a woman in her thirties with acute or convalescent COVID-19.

The CDR3 loop reads CASGTGGDTIYF. The CDR3 bases are TGTGCCAGCGGGACAGGTGGGGACACCATATATTTT. The chain has TRBV5-4 and TRBJ1-3; 8 nucleotides line up with TRBD1. The CDR3 sequence is 12 residues long. After removal of 7 bases from V and 8 bases from J, the junction contained 5 bases not matched to a gene. CDR1 and CDR2 from the germline V gene are SGHNT and YYREEE (reference sequence).

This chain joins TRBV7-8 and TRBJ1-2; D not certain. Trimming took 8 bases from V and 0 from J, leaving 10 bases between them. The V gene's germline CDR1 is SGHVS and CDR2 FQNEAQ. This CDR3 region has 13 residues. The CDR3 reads CASAWGANYGYTF. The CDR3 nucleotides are TGTGCCAGCGCCTGGGGAGCTAACTATGGCTACACCTTC.

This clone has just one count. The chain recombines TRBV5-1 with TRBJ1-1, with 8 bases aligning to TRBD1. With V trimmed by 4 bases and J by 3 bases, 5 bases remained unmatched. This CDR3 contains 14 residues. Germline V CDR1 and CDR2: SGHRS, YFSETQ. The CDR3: CASSPQGGYTEAFF. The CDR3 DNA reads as TGCGCCAGCAGCCCACAGGGGGGATACACTGAAGCTTTCTTT.

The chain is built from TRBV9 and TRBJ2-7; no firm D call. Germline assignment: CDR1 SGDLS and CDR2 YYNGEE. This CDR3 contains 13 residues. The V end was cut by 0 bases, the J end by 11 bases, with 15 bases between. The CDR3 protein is CASSVATIDKKYF. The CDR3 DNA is TGTGCCAGCAGCGTAGCTACTATCGATAAAAAGTACTTC.

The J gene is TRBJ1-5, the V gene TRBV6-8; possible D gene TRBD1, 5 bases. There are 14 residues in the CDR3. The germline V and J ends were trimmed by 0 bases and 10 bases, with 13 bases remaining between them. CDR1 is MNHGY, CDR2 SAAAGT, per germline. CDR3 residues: CASSYSGREIPQHF. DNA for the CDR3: TGTGCCAGCAGTTACTCGGGCAGGGAAATACCCCAGCATTTT.

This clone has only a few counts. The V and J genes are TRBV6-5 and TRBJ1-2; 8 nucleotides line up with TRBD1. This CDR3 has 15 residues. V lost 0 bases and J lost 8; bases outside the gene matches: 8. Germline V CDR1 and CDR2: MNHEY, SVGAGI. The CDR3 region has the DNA TGTGCCAGCAGTTACTCTCAAGACAGGGGAGACGGCTACACCTTC. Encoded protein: CASSYSQDRGDGYTF.

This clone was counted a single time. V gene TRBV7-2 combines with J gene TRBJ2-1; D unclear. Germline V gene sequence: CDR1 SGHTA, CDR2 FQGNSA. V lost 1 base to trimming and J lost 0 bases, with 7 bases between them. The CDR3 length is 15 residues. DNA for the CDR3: TGTGCCAGCAGCTTAGGCAGAGGCTCCTACAATGAGCAGTTCTTC. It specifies CASSLGRGSYNEQFF.

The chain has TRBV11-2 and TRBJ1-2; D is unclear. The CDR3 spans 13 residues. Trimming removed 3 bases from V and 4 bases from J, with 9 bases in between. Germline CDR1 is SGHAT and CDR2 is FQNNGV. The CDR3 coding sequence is TGTGCCAGCAGCTTTATGACGGGCTATGGCTACACCTTC. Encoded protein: CASSFMTGYGYTF.

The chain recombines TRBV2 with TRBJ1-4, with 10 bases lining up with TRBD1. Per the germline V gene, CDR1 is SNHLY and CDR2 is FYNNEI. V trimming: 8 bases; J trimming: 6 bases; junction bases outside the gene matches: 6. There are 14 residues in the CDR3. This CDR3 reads CASLPGTGDEKLFF. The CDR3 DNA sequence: TGTGCCAGCCTCCCCGGGACAGGGGATGAAAAACTGTTTTTT. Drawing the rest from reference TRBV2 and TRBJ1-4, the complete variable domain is EPEVTQTPSHQVTQMGQEVILRCVPISNHLYFYWYRQILGQKVEFLVSFYNNEISEKSEIFDDQFSVERPDGSNFTLKIRSTKLEDSAMYFCASLPGTGDEKLFFGSGTQLSVL.

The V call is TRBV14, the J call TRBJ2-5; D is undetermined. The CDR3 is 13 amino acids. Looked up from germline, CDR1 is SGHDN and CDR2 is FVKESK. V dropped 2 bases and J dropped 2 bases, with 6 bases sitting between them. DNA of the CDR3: TGTGCCAGCAGCCAAAAATCTCAAGAGACCCAGTACTTC. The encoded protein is CASSQKSQETQYF.

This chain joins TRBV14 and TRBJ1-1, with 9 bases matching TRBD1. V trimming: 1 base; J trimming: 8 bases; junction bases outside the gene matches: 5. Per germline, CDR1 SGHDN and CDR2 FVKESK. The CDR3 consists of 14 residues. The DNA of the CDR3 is TGTGCCAGCAGCCAAGTGGGGGACAGGGAGGAAGCTTTCTTT. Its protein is CASSQVGDREEAFF.

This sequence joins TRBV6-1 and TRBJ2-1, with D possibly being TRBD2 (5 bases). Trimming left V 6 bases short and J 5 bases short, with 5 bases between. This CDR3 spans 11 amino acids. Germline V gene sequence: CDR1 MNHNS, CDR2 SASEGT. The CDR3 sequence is CASRADNEQFF. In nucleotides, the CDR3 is TGTGCCAGCAGAGCGGACAATGAGCAGTTCTTC.

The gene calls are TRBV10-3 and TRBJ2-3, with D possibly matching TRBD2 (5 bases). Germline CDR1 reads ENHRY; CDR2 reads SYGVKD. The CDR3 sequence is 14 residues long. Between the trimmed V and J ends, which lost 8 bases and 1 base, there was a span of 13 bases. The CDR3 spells CAIGPEGGTDTQYF. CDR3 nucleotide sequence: TGTGCCATCGGACCCGAGGGTGGCACAGATACGCAGTATTTT.

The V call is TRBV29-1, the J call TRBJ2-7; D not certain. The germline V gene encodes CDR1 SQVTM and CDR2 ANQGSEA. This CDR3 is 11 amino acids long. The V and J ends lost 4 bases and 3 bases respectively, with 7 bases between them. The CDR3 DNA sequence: TGCAGCGTTGGACACCTCTACGAGCAGTACTTC. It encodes CSVGHLYEQYF.

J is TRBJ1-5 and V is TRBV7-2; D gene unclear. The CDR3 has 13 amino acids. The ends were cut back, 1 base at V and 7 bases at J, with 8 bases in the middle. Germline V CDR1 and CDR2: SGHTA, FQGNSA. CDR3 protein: CASSLVGVQPQHF. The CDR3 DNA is TGTGCCAGCAGCTTAGTAGGAGTGCAGCCCCAGCATTTT.

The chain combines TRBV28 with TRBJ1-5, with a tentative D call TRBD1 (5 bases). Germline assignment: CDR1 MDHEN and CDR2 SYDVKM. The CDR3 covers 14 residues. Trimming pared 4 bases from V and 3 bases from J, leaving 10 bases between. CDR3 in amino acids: CASSSDISNQPQHF. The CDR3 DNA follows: TGTGCCAGCAGTTCGGACATATCCAATCAGCCCCAGCATTTT.

The CDR3 reads CASRTEWDTQYF. The CDR3 nucleotides are TGTGCCAGCCGCACCGAGTGGGATACGCAGTATTTT. The chain couples TRBV2 to TRBJ2-3; D is ambiguous. CDR1 is SNHLY and CDR2 is FYNNEI in the germline V gene. Trimming left V 8 bases short and J 6 bases short, with 12 bases between. The CDR3 totals 12 residues. The whole variable domain, remainder taken from reference TRBV2 and TRBJ2-3, is EPEVTQTPSHQVTQMGQEVILRCVPISNHLYFYWYRQILGQKVEFLVSFYNNEISEKSEIFDDQFSVERPDGSNFTLKIRSTKLEDSAMYFCASRTEWDTQYFGPGTRLTVL.

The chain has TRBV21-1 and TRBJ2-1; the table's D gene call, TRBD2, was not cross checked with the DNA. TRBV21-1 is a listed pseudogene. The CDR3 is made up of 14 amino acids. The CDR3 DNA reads TGTGCCAGCAGCAATTTCTTTGGACTTGGGGAGCAGTTCTTC. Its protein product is CASSNFFGLGEQFF.

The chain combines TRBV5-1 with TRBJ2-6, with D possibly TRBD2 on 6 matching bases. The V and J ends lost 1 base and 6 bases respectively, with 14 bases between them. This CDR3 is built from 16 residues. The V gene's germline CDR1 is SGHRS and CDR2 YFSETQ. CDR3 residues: CASSLPSQGLANVLTF. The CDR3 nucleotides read TGCGCCAGCAGCTTGCCCTCTCAGGGACTGGCCAACGTCCTGACTTTC. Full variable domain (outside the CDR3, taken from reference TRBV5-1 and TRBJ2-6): KAGVTQTPRYLIKTRGQQVTLSCSPISGHRSVSWYQQTPGQGLQFLFEYFSETQRNKGNFPGRFSGRQFSNSRSEMNVSTLELGDSALYLCASSLPSQGLANVLTFGAGSRLTVL.

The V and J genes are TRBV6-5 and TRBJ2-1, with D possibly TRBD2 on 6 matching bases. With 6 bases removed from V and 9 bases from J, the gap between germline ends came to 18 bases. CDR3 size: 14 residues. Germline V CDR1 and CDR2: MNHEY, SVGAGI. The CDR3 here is CASSQTRLGGEQFF. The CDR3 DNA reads TGTGCCAGCAGCCAAACGAGACTGGGGGGTGAGCAGTTCTTC.

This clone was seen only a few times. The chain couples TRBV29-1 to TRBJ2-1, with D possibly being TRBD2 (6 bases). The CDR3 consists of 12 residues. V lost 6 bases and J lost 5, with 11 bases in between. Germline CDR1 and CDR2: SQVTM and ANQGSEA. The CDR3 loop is CSVRLGDNEQFF. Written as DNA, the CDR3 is TGCAGCGTAAGACTAGGAGACAATGAGCAGTTCTTC.

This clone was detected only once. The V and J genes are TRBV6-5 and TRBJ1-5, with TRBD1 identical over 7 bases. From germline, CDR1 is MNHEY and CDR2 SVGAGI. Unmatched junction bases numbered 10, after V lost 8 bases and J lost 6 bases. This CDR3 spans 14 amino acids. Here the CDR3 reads CASLDRARSQPQHF. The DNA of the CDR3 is TGTGCCAGCCTCGACAGGGCGCGGAGTCAGCCCCAGCATTTT.

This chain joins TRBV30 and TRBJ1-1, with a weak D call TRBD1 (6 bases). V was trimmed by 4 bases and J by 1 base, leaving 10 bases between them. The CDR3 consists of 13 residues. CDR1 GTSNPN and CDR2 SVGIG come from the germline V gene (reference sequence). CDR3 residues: CAWTLGANTEAFF. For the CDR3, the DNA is TGTGCCTGGACTCTGGGGGCGAACACTGAAGCTTTCTTT.

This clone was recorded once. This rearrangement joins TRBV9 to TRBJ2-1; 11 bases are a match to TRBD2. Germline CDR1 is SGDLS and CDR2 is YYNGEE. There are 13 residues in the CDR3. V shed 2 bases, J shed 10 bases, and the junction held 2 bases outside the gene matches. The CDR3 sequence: CASSVASGREQFF. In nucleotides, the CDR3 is TGTGCCAGCAGCGTCGCTAGCGGGAGGGAGCAGTTCTTC.

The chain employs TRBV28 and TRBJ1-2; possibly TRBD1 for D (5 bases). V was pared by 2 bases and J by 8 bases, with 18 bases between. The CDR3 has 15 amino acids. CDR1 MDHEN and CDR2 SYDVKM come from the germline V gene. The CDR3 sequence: CASSLIQAGQEGYTF. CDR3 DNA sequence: TGTGCCAGCAGTTTAATCCAGGCAGGGCAGGAGGGCTACACCTTC.

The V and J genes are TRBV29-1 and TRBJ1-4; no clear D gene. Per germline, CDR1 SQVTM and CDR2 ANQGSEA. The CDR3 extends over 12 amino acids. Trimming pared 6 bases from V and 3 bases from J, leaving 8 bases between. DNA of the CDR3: TGCAGCGTCAGGTTCGCTAATGAAAAACTGTTTTTT. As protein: CSVRFANEKLFF.

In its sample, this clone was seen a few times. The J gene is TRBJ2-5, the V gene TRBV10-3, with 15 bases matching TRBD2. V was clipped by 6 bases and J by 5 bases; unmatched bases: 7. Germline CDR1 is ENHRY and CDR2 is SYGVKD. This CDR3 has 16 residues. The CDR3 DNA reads TGTGCCATCAGCGGAGGACTAGCGGGAGGGGGGGAGACCCAGTACTTC. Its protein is CAISGGLAGGGETQYF.

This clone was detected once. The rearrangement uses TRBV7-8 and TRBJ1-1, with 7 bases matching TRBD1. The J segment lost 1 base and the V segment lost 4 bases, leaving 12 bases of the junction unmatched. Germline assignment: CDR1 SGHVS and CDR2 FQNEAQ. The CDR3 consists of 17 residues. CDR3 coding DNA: TGTGCCAGCAGCTCGGACAGGTCCTATATACCGAACACTGAAGCTTTCTTT. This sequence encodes CASSSDRSYIPNTEAFF.

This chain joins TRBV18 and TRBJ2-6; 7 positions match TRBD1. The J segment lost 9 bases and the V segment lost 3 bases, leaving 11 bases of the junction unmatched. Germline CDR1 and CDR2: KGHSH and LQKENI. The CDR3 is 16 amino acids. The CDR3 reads CASSPRGQAFDNVLTF. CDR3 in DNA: TGTGCCAGCTCACCCCGTGGACAGGCTTTTGACAACGTCCTGACTTTC.

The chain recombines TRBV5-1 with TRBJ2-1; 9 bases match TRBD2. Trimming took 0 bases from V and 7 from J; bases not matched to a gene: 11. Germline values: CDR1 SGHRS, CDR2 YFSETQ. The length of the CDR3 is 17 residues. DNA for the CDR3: TGCGCCAGCAGCTTGGGTGTGGGGACTAGCACTTGGAATGAGCAGTTCTTC. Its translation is CASSLGVGTSTWNEQFF.

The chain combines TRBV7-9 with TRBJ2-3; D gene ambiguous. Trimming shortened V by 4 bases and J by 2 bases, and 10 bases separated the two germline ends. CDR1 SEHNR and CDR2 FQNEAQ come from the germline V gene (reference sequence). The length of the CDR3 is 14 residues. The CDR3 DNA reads TGTGCCAGCAGCTCCTTTTCCCCCACAGATACGCAGTATTTT. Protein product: CASSSFSPTDTQYF.